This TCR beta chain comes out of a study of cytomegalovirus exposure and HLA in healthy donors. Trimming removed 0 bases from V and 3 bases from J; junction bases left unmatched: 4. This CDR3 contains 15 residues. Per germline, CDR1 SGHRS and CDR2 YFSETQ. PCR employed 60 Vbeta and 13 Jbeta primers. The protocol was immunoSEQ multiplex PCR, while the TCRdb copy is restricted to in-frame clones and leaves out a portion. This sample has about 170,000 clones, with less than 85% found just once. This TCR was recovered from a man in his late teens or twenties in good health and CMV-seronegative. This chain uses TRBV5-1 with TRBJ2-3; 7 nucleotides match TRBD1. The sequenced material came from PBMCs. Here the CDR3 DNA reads TGCGCCAGCAGCTTGGAGGGGGACAGAACAGATACGCAGTATTTT. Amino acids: CASSLEGDRTDTQYF.